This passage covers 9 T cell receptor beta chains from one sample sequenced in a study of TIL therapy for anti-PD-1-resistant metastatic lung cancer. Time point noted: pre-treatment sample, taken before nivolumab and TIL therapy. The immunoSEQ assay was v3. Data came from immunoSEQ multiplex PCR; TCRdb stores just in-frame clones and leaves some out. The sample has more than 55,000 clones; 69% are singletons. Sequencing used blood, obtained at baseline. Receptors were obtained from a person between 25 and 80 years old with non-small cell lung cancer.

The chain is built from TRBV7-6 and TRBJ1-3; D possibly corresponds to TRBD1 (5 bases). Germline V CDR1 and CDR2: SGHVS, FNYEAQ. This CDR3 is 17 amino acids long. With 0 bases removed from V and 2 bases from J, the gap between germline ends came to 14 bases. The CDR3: CASSLAPGPGPGNTIYF. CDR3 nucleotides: TGTGCCAGCAGCTTAGCTCCGGGACCTGGACCTGGAAACACCATATATTTT.

CDR3 loop: CASRNLGSNEKLFF. For the CDR3, the DNA is TGCGCCAGCAGGAACTTAGGGAGTAATGAAAAACTGTTTTTT. V usage is TRBV10-2 and J usage is TRBJ1-4, with D unresolved. V was trimmed by 6 bases and J by 4 bases, leaving 12 bases between them. The CDR3 is 14 residues long. Per the germline V gene, CDR1 is WSHSY and CDR2 is SAAADI.

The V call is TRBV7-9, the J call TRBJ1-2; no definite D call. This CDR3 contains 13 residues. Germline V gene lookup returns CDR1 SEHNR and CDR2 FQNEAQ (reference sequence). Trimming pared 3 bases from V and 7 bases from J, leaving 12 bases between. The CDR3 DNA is TGTGCCAGCAGCTTTGCAGGATTTGGTGGCTACACCTTC. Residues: CASSFAGFGGYTF. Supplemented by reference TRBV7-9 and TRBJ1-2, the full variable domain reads DTGVSQNPRHKITKRGQNVTFRCDPISEHNRLYWYRQTLGQGPEFLTYFQNEAQLEKSRLLSDRFSAERPKGSFSTLEIQRTEQGDSAMYLCASSFAGFGGYTFGSGTRLTVV.

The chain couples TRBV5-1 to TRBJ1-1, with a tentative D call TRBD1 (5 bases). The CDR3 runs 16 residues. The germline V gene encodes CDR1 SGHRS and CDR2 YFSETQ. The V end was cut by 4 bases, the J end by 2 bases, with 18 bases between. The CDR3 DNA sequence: TGCGCCAGCAGCCCGGGTGCCAGGGCCGATAACACTGAAGCTTTCTTT. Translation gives CASSPGARADNTEAFF.

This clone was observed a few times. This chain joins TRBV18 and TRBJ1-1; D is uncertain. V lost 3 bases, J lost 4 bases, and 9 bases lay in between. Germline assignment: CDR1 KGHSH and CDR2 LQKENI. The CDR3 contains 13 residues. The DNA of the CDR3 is TGTGCCAGCTCACCCCAGACTCGCACTGAAGCTTTCTTT. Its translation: CASSPQTRTEAFF.

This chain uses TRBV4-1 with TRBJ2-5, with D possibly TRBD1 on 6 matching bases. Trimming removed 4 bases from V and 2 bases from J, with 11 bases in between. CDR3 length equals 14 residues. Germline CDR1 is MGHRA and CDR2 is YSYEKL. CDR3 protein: CASSPHGQQETQYF. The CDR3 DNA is TGCGCCAGCAGCCCCCATGGACAGCAAGAGACCCAGTACTTC.

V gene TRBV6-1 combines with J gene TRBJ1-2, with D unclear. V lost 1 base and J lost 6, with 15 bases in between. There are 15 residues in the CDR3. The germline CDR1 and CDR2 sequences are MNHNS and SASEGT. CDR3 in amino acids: CASSEGARRVHGYTF. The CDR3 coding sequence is TGTGCCAGCAGTGAAGGGGCACGACGGGTTCATGGCTACACCTTC.

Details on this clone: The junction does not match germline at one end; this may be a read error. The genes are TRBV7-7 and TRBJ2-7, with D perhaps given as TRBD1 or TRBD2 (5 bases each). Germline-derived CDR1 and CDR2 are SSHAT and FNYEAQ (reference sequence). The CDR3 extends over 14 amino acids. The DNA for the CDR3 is TGTGCTAGCAGCTTAGAGAGGGGATCCTACGAGCAGTACTTC. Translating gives CASSLERGSYEQYF.

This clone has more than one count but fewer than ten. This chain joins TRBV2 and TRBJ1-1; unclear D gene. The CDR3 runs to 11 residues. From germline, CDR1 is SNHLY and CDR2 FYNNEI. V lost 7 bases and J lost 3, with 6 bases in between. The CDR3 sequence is CASKEDTEAFF. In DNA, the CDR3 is TGTGCCAGCAAAGAGGACACTGAAGCTTTCTTT.